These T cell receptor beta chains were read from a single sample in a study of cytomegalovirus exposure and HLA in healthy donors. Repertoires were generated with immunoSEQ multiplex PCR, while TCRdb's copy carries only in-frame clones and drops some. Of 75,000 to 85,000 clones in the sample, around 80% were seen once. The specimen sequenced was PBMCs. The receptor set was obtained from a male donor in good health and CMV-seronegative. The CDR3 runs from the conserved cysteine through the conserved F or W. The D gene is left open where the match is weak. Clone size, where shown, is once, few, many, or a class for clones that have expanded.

CDR3nt: TGCGCCAGCAGCCAAGATCCTCCGGGGGGGTACACAGATACGCAGTATTTT
CDR3aa: CASSQDPPGGYTDTQYF
abundance: NA
d_gene: TRBD2
j_gene: TRBJ2-3
v_gene: TRBV4-3

CDR3nt: TGTGCCAGCAGCCCGGGACTAGCACAGAACGAGACCCAGTACTTC
CDR3aa: CASSPGLAQNETQYF
abundance: NA
d_gene: TRBD2
j_gene: TRBJ2-5
v_gene: TRBV5-6

CDR3nt: TGTGCCAGCAGCTTGGGGATGGGACTAGCGGGAGCCGGGGAGCTGTTTTTT
CDR3aa: CASSLGMGLAGAGELFF
abundance: NA
d_gene: TRBD2
j_gene: TRBJ2-2
v_gene: TRBV5-6

CDR3nt: TGTGCCAGCAGCTTACCGGGGGGGCGGGAGACCCAGTACTTC
CDR3aa: CASSLPGGRETQYF
abundance: NA
d_gene: TRBD2
j_gene: TRBJ2-5
v_gene: TRBV5-6

CDR3nt: TGTGCCAGCAGTTCCCCTAGCGGGAGTACCTCTGAGCAGTTCTTC
CDR3aa: CASSSPSGSTSEQFF
abundance: NA
d_gene: TRBD2
j_gene: TRBJ2-1
v_gene: TRBV28

CDR3nt: TGTGCCAGCAGACCCAGGGGGGCGGGGGAGCAGTTCTTC
CDR3aa: CASRPRGAGEQFF
abundance: NA
d_gene: NA
j_gene: TRBJ2-1
v_gene: TRBV27

CDR3nt: TGTGCCAGCAGCAAAGGTGACAGGGGCTCTGGAAACACTATATATTTT
CDR3aa: CASSKGDRGSGNTIYF
abundance: NA
d_gene: NA
j_gene: TRBJ1-3
v_gene: TRBV21-1

CDR3nt: TGTGCCAGCTCGTGGGGCGGAAACACCATATATTTT
CDR3aa: CASSWGGNTIYF
abundance: NA
d_gene: NA
j_gene: TRBJ1-3
v_gene: TRBV5-4

CDR3nt: TGCGCCAGCAGCCATTCGGGACAGATGCCTACGGAAGCTTTCTTT
CDR3aa: CASSHSGQMPTEAFF
abundance: NA
d_gene: TRBD1
j_gene: TRBJ1-1
v_gene: TRBV4-1

CDR3nt: TGTGCCAGCGGAGGTCAGCCCCAGAATTTT
CDR3aa: CASGGQPQNF
abundance: NA
d_gene: NA
j_gene: TRBJ1-5
v_gene: TRBV5-8

CDR3nt: TGCGCCAGCAGCTTGGATGGGACTAGCACAGATACGCAGTATTTT
CDR3aa: CASSLDGTSTDTQYF
abundance: NA
d_gene: NA
j_gene: TRBJ2-3
v_gene: TRBV5-1

CDR3nt: TGTGCCAGCAGCTTCAGCTCCTACGAGCAGTACTTC
CDR3aa: CASSFSSYEQYF
abundance: NA
d_gene: NA
j_gene: TRBJ2-7
v_gene: TRBV5-6

CDR3nt: TGTGCCAGCAGCGTAGAGAGCTACTCTGGAAACACCATATATTTT
CDR3aa: CASSVESYSGNTIYF
abundance: NA
d_gene: NA
j_gene: TRBJ1-3
v_gene: TRBV9

CDR3nt: TGTGCCAGCAGTTCCTCGACTAGCGGGGTTACTGATACGCAGTATTTT
CDR3aa: CASSSSTSGVTDTQYF
abundance: NA
d_gene: TRBD2
j_gene: TRBJ2-3
v_gene: TRBV6-5

CDR3nt: TGTGCCAGCAGTGAACCGGGACAGGGAGACTACGAGCAGTACTTC
CDR3aa: CASSEPGQGDYEQYF
abundance: NA
d_gene: TRBD1
j_gene: TRBJ2-7
v_gene: TRBV25-1

CDR3nt: TGCGCCAGCAGCGACAGCTTGAATGAAAAACTGTTTTTT
CDR3aa: CASSDSLNEKLFF
abundance: NA
d_gene: NA
j_gene: TRBJ1-4
v_gene: TRBV5-1

CDR3nt: TGTGCCAGCAGTCTCAGGATCGCGGGGGGTGAAGCTTTCTTT
CDR3aa: CASSLRIAGGEAFF
abundance: NA
d_gene: NA
j_gene: TRBJ1-1
v_gene: TRBV28

CDR3nt: TGTGCCAGCGAGTCTAGCTGGTCGTACGAGCAGTACTTC
CDR3aa: CASESSWSYEQYF
abundance: NA
d_gene: NA
j_gene: TRBJ2-7
v_gene: TRBV6-1

CDR3nt: TGTGCCAGCAGGCCCACGGCTAGCGGTCACAATGAGCAGTTCTTC
CDR3aa: CASRPTASGHNEQFF
abundance: NA
d_gene: TRBD2
j_gene: TRBJ2-1
v_gene: TRBV2

CDR3nt: TGCGCCAGCAGCTTGGAGACAGGGGTTAATTCACCCCTCCACTTT
CDR3aa: CASSLETGVNSPLHF
abundance: NA
d_gene: TRBD1
j_gene: TRBJ1-6
v_gene: TRBV5-1

CDR3nt: TGTGCCAGCAGAGGGACTAGCGGGGGAACTAGCACAGATACGCAGTATTTT
CDR3aa: CASRGTSGGTSTDTQYF
abundance: once
d_gene: TRBD2
j_gene: TRBJ2-3
v_gene: TRBV2

CDR3nt: TGTGCCAGCAGCCCAACAGGGGGCGTTGAAAAACTGTTTTTT
CDR3aa: CASSPTGGVEKLFF
abundance: NA
d_gene: TRBD1
j_gene: TRBJ1-4
v_gene: TRBV11-2

CDR3nt: TGTGCCTGGAAGGGACTCACCTATTCACCCCTCCACTTT
CDR3aa: CAWKGLTYSPLHF
abundance: NA
d_gene: NA
j_gene: TRBJ1-6
v_gene: TRBV30

CDR3nt: TGTGCCAGCAGCTTAGCTGGTTCACTCCACAATGAGCAGTTCTTC
CDR3aa: CASSLAGSLHNEQFF
abundance: NA
d_gene: NA
j_gene: TRBJ2-1
v_gene: TRBV7-6

CDR3nt: TGTGCCAGCAGTTGGCGTACAGTAGATACGCAGTATTTT
CDR3aa: CASSWRTVDTQYF
abundance: few
d_gene: NA
j_gene: TRBJ2-3
v_gene: TRBV27

CDR3nt: TGTGCCAGCACGAGCGTGACAGGGCCCCAGAATTTT
CDR3aa: CASTSVTGPQNF
abundance: NA
d_gene: TRBD1
j_gene: TRBJ1-5
v_gene: TRBV6-1

CDR3nt: TGCAGCGTTGTTTTTCGCGATGAAAAACTGTTTTTT
CDR3aa: CSVVFRDEKLFF
abundance: NA
d_gene: NA
j_gene: TRBJ1-4
v_gene: TRBV29-1

CDR3nt: TGTGCCAGCAGCCAAGTTACTAGCCAAGAGACCCAGTACTTC
CDR3aa: CASSQVTSQETQYF
abundance: NA
d_gene: NA
j_gene: TRBJ2-5
v_gene: TRBV4-2

CDR3nt: TGTGCCAGCAGCCCGCGGACAGGGGTGAACACTGAAGCTTTCTTT
CDR3aa: CASSPRTGVNTEAFF
abundance: NA
d_gene: TRBD1
j_gene: TRBJ1-1
v_gene: TRBV5-6

CDR3nt: TGTGCCAGCACCCTCGACGAGAGACAGGAGGTCTATAGCAATCAGCCCCAGCATTTT
CDR3aa: CASTLDERQEVYSNQPQHF
abundance: NA
d_gene: NA
j_gene: TRBJ1-5
v_gene: TRBV6-4

CDR3nt: TGTGCCAGTAGTATACCCGGGGGGGCAGATACGCAGTATTTT
CDR3aa: CASSIPGGADTQYF
abundance: NA
d_gene: TRBD2
j_gene: TRBJ2-3
v_gene: TRBV19

CDR3nt: TGTGCCAGCAGTGAAAGGAGCTATGGCTACACCTTC
CDR3aa: CASSERSYGYTF
abundance: few
d_gene: NA
j_gene: TRBJ1-2
v_gene: TRBV6-1

CDR3nt: TGTGCCAGCAGTGATCCCGCGGCCGAGACAGGGGCCTATGGCTACACCTTC
CDR3aa: CASSDPAAETGAYGYTF
abundance: few
d_gene: TRBD1
j_gene: TRBJ1-2
v_gene: TRBV2

CDR3nt: TGTGCCAGCAGTTTACAGGGGCAAGAGACCCAGTACTTC
CDR3aa: CASSLQGQETQYF
abundance: NA
d_gene: NA
j_gene: TRBJ2-5
v_gene: TRBV27

CDR3nt: TGCGCCAGCAGCCAAGGACCGGGTGAGCAGCCCCAGCATTTT
CDR3aa: CASSQGPGEQPQHF
abundance: NA
d_gene: NA
j_gene: TRBJ1-5
v_gene: TRBV4-1

CDR3nt: TGCGCCAGCAGCCAGGGGGGCGGCGGGGGGGTCTGGGAGACCCAGTACTTC
CDR3aa: CASSQGGGGGVWETQYF
abundance: NA
d_gene: TRBD2
j_gene: TRBJ2-5
v_gene: TRBV4-1

CDR3nt: TGCGCCAGCAGCAACGAACTAAGCACAGATACGCAGTATTTT
CDR3aa: CASSNELSTDTQYF
abundance: NA
d_gene: NA
j_gene: TRBJ2-3
v_gene: TRBV5-1

CDR3nt: TGCGCCAGCAGCCAAGAACGGGACAGGGCTGGCTATGGCTACCCCTTC
CDR3aa: CASSQERDRAGYGYPF
abundance: NA
d_gene: TRBD1
j_gene: TRBJ1-2
v_gene: TRBV4-3

CDR3nt: TGTGCCAGCACCCACCCGGGACTAGGGGTCTACGAGCAGTACTTC
CDR3aa: CASTHPGLGVYEQYF
abundance: NA
d_gene: TRBD2
j_gene: TRBJ2-7
v_gene: TRBV5-4

CDR3nt: TGCGCCAGCCGGGATGCCCGGGGAGATACGCAGTATTTT
CDR3aa: CASRDARGDTQYF
abundance: few
d_gene: NA
j_gene: TRBJ2-3
v_gene: TRBV10-2

CDR3nt: TGTGCCAGCACCCCCCAGTTGACAGGGGGAACTCAGCAGTACTTC
CDR3aa: CASTPQLTGGTQQYF
abundance: NA
d_gene: TRBD1
j_gene: TRBJ2-7
v_gene: TRBV5-5

CDR3nt: TGCAGCGTTGTGGGGGGTGTGAGCGGCTACCCCTTC
CDR3aa: CSVVGGVSGYPF
abundance: NA
d_gene: NA
j_gene: TRBJ1-2
v_gene: TRBV29-1

CDR3nt: TGTGCCAGCAGTTTAGGGCCCCTCTACGAGCAGTACTTC
CDR3aa: CASSLGPLYEQYF
abundance: NA
d_gene: NA
j_gene: TRBJ2-7
v_gene: TRBV27

CDR3nt: TGTGCCAGCAGCCCGCCCGGGACAGGGGTTGGGGGCTACACCTTC
CDR3aa: CASSPPGTGVGGYTF
abundance: NA
d_gene: TRBD1
j_gene: TRBJ1-2
v_gene: TRBV7-7

CDR3nt: TGTGCCAGCAGTTTGACTAGCGGGAGTATCGTGCATGAGCAGTTCTTC
CDR3aa: CASSLTSGSIVHEQFF
abundance: NA
d_gene: TRBD2
j_gene: TRBJ2-1
v_gene: TRBV28

CDR3nt: TGTGCTAGTGGTTTAGGGGTGGTTGGTGAAAAACTGTTTTTT
CDR3aa: CASGLGVVGEKLFF
abundance: NA
d_gene: NA
j_gene: TRBJ1-4
v_gene: TRBV12-5

CDR3nt: TGCGCCAGCAGCTTGGCGGACCCCGGCGGGGAGCAGTTCTTC
CDR3aa: CASSLADPGGEQFF
abundance: few
d_gene: NA
j_gene: TRBJ2-1
v_gene: TRBV5-1

CDR3nt: TGTGCCATCGGGAGTCGACCCCTGGGAACTAATGAAAAACTGTTTTTT
CDR3aa: CAIGSRPLGTNEKLFF
abundance: NA
d_gene: NA
j_gene: TRBJ1-4
v_gene: TRBV10-3